These T cell receptor beta chains were read from a single sample in a study of blood T cells in healthy people across ages. TCRdb reprocessed the 5' RACE reads with MiXCR, giving one entry per CDR3 protein. The sample lists 850,000 to 1,100,000 distinct CDR3 sequences; around two fifths were seen once. The source material was blood. These receptors originate from a man between 18 and 29 years old in good health. Both conserved end residues are part of each CDR3. D genes are given only for firm matches. Some rows have no size entry. The others give once, few or many, or a class for an expanded clone.

j_call,d_call,clone_size,v_call,cdr3_nt,cdr3_aa
TRBJ2-1,.,.,TRBV12-3/TRBV12-4,TGTGCCAGCAGACTAGGGGCCAGCTACAATGAGCAGTTCTTC,CASRLGASYNEQFF
TRBJ2-7,TRBD2,.,TRBV4-3,TGCGCCAGCAGCCAAGATTTAAGCGGGGGGTCCTCCTACAATGAGCAGTACTTC,CASSQDLSGGSSYNEQYF
TRBJ2-1,.,.,TRBV7-3,TGTGCCAGCAGCTTAAACGGGGGCCAGCTGGGTCAACAGTTCTTC,CASSLNGGQLGQQFF
TRBJ1-1,.,.,TRBV28,TGTGCCAGCAGTCCACCCTCGGGCTCGCTTGAAGCTTTCTTT,CASSPPSGSLEAFF
TRBJ1-1,TRBD1,.,TRBV18,TGTGCCAGCTCTGCGGGACAGGGAATGAACACTGAAGCTTTCTTT,CASSAGQGMNTEAFF
TRBJ1-4,.,.,TRBV13,TGTGCCAGCAGACGACTCATTAATGAAAAACTGTTTTTT,CASRRLINEKLFF
TRBJ2-1,.,.,TRBV12-3/TRBV12-4,TGTGCCAGCAGTACCGGGGGTCGAGTCAATGAGCAGTTCTTC,CASSTGGRVNEQFF
TRBJ2-3,.,.,TRBV28,TGTGCCAGCAGATTGGGCGGACGGAGCACAGATACGCAGTATTTT,CASRLGGRSTDTQYF
TRBJ2-5,TRBD1,few,TRBV6-2/TRBV6-3,TGTGCCAGCAGTACGGGGACAGGTTCTTCGGGTGGGTACTTC,CASSTGTGSSGGYF
TRBJ1-2,.,.,TRBV10-3,TGTGCCATCAGTGCCCTAGACTATGGCTACACCTTC,CAISALDYGYTF
TRBJ2-7,TRBD1,.,TRBV11-2,TGTGCCAGCAGGGCGGGACAGGGCCTGTTGGGTTACGAGCAGTACTTC,CASRAGQGLLGYEQYF
TRBJ2-7,TRBD2,many,TRBV18,TGTGCCAGCTCGCCCAGACTAGCCGAGACGTCCTACGAGCAGTACTTC,CASSPRLAETSYEQYF
TRBJ2-4,.,.,TRBV2,TGTGCCAGCAGTGAGGGCAGGGAGTCCATTCAGTACTTC,CASSEGRESIQYF
TRBJ2-7,.,once,TRBV5-1,TGCGCCAGCACCCTAACACAGAACTTACTAGGAATGCTCCCCTACGAGCAGTACTTC,CASTLTQNLLGMLPYEQYF
TRBJ1-2,TRBD1,.,TRBV12-3/TRBV12-4,TGTGCCAGCAGCCGCCACAGGACAGGGAAGCATGGCTACACCTTC,CASSRHRTGKHGYTF
TRBJ2-3,.,.,TRBV27,TGTGCCAGCAGTTCCACCCGCACAGATACGCAGTATTTT,CASSSTRTDTQYF
TRBJ2-1,.,.,TRBV12-3/TRBV12-4,TGTGCCAGCAGTACGGACTACCCCAAAGGCGATGAGCAGTTCTTC,CASSTDYPKGDEQFF